These 25 T cell receptor beta chains were all obtained from the same sample, sequenced in a study of tumor-infiltrating lymphocytes in localized non-small cell lung cancer (dated by TCRdb to the early 2020s). Library preparation employed the immunoSEQ multiplex PCR assay. The immuneACCESS repertoire file appears here via TCRdb, limited to in-frame rearrangements. These files lack a portion of the clones; in checked studies, under half of the deficit traces to unresolved V genes, and the cause of the others is not known. Across this sample there are about 12,000 clones, with more than 70% seen only once. The top ten clonotypes cover roughly 12% of the sample. Specimen: lung tumor tissue. Source of these receptors: a human donor with non-small cell lung cancer.

This chain joins TRBV6-1 and TRBJ1-5, with 7 nucleotides matching TRBD1. Germline CDR1 reads MNHNS; CDR2 reads SASEGT. The V segment lost 3 bases and the J segment 0 bases; nucleotides outside the gene matches: 8. The length of the CDR3 is 17 residues. CDR3 DNA: TGTGCCAGCAGTGACCATCGACAGGGATTTAGCAATCAGCCCCAGCATTTT. Its translation is CASSDHRQGFSNQPQHF.

This clone was counted between two and nine times. The V and J genes are TRBV27 and TRBJ1-2; 9 bases match TRBD1. The V and J ends lost 0 bases and 3 bases, in that order; junction bases with no gene match: 8. Germline V gene sequence: CDR1 MNHEY, CDR2 SMNVEV (reference sequence). The CDR3 consists of 17 residues. The CDR3 is CASSLSLLDRGDYGYTF. CDR3 DNA: TGTGCCAGCAGTTTATCCCTCCTAGACAGGGGGGACTATGGCTACACCTTC.

The rearrangement links TRBV30 to TRBJ2-1; D is unresolved. The CDR3 runs 11 residues. Germline CDR1 is GTSNPN and CDR2 is SVGIG (reference sequence). The V end was cut by 4 bases, the J end by 7 bases, with 8 bases between. The DNA for the CDR3 is TGTGCCTGGACTCTTAGAAATGAGCAGTTCTTC. This sequence encodes CAWTLRNEQFF.

The chain joins TRBV6-5 to TRBJ1-1; TRBD1 matches at 8 bases. The CDR3 sequence is 15 residues long. With V trimmed by 4 bases and J by 5 bases, 9 bases remained unmatched. Germline-derived CDR1 and CDR2 are MNHEY and SVGAGI. The CDR3 loop reads CASSSPGQGRTEAFF. CDR3 bases: TGTGCCAGCAGTTCACCAGGACAGGGAAGGACTGAAGCTTTCTTT.

V is TRBV13 and J is TRBJ1-2; D is uncertain. V lost 3 bases to trimming and J lost 6 bases, with 11 bases between them. The CDR3 covers 13 residues. Germline CDR1 reads PRHDT; CDR2 reads FYEKMQ (reference sequence). CDR3 loop: CASSLLELNGYTF. The CDR3, as DNA: TGTGCCAGCAGCTTGCTGGAGCTTAATGGCTACACCTTC.

The chain is built from TRBV2 and TRBJ1-4; a weak D match, TRBD1 (5 bases). V lost 5 bases, J lost 8 bases, and 15 bases lay in between. The length of the CDR3 is 14 residues. Germline CDR1 and CDR2: SNHLY and FYNNEI. The DNA for the CDR3 is TGTGCCAGCAGTATGGGACGGCGGGGGGAAAAACTGTTTTTT. Its protein product is CASSMGRRGEKLFF.

The chain has TRBV4-1 and TRBJ1-2; 7 bases match TRBD1. This CDR3 contains 16 residues. Germline CDR1 reads MGHRA; CDR2 reads YSYEKL. After removal of 0 bases from V and 4 bases from J, the junction contained 8 bases not matched to a gene. Written as DNA, the CDR3 is TGCGCCAGCAGCCAAGATTATCAGGGGGAAGTCTATGGCTACACCTTC. This gives the protein CASSQDYQGEVYGYTF.

The chain carries TRBV2 and TRBJ1-6, with TRBD1 matching over 7 bases. CDR3 size: 14 residues. Germline loops: CDR1 SNHLY, CDR2 FYNNEI. The J segment lost 8 bases and the V segment lost 4 bases, leaving 5 bases of the junction unmatched. The CDR3 spells CASSVGQKDSPLHF. CDR3 nucleotides: TGTGCCAGCAGTGTGGGACAGAAAGATTCACCCCTCCACTTT.

The chain has TRBV4-1 and TRBJ1-4; a possible D gene is TRBD1 (5 bases). Germline V gives CDR1 MGHRA, CDR2 YSYEKL. V lost 0 bases and J 12 bases, leaving 11 bases between the germline ends. The CDR3 sequence is 13 residues long. The CDR3 sequence: CASSQDRGWELFF. CDR3 in DNA: TGCGCCAGCAGCCAAGACCGGGGGTGGGAACTGTTTTTT.

The chain couples TRBV25-1 to TRBJ2-3; TRBD1 matches 9 bases. J gave up 2 bases and V 6 bases, and 6 bases lay outside the gene matches. CDR1 is MGHDK, CDR2 SYGVNS, per germline. The CDR3 has 15 residues. The CDR3 DNA sequence: TGTGCCAGCAGCGCACAGGGGGCGACCACAGATACGCAGTATTTT. Translated: CASSAQGATTDTQYF.

This chain links TRBV7-9 with TRBJ2-5, with 7 bases fitting TRBD1. Germline CDR1 is SEHNR and CDR2 is FQNEAQ (reference sequence). V dropped 2 bases and J dropped 3; count of bases not matched to a gene: 6. The CDR3 sequence is 15 residues long. CDR3 in amino acids: CASSLTRDSEETQYF. CDR3 bases: TGTGCCAGCAGCTTAACCCGGGACAGCGAAGAGACCCAGTACTTC.

The chain is built from TRBV12-5 and TRBJ2-1; weak D call: TRBD2 (6 bases). V dropped 7 bases and J dropped 5 bases, with 18 bases sitting between them. CDR1 LGHNT and CDR2 FRNRAP come from the germline V gene. The CDR3 spans 15 residues. In DNA form, the CDR3 reads TGTGCTAGTGCCAACCTGGGGGGACTTGACAATGAGCAGTTCTTC. Translation: CASANLGGLDNEQFF.

This rearrangement joins TRBV2 to TRBJ2-3; unclear D gene. This CDR3 region has 15 residues. V lost 4 bases and J 2 bases, leaving 13 bases between the germline ends. The germline V gene has CDR1 SNHLY and CDR2 FYNNEI. CDR3 in DNA: TGTGCCAGCAGTGGGCCAGCCGTATACACAGATACGCAGTATTTT. This sequence encodes CASSGPAVYTDTQYF.

J is TRBJ2-5 and V is TRBV7-2, with D unresolved. The germline V gene encodes CDR1 SGHTA and CDR2 FQGNSA. V was cut by 5 bases and J by 5 bases, with 6 bases left in between. The CDR3 length is 11 residues. CDR3 nucleotides: TGTGCCAGCAGCCCAGCGGAGACCCAGTACTTC. This translates into CASSPAETQYF. Based on the CDR3 plus reference TRBV7-2 and TRBJ2-5, the full variable domain is GAGVSQSPSNKVTEKGKDVELRCDPISGHTALYWYRQSLGQGLEFLIYFQGNSAPDKSGLPSDRFSAERTGGSVSTLTIQRTQQEDSAVYLCASSPAETQYFGPGTRLLVL.

The J gene is TRBJ2-7, the V gene TRBV11-3; D gene unclear. Germline CDR1 and CDR2: SGHNT and YENEEA. The CDR3 extends over 13 amino acids. The V and J ends lost 5 bases and 2 bases respectively, with 10 bases between them. The DNA of the CDR3 is TGTGCCAGCAGCCCCCTCAACCCCTACGAGCAGTACTTC. It codes for CASSPLNPYEQYF. Combining the CDR3 with reference TRBV11-3 and TRBJ2-7 gives the whole variable domain EAGVVQSPRYKIIEKKQPVAFWCNPISGHNTLYWYLQNLGQGPELLIRYENEEAVDDSQLPKDRFSAERLKGVDSTLKIQPAELGDSAVYLCASSPLNPYEQYFGPGTRLTVT.

A few counts support this clone. The chain links TRBV19 to TRBJ2-3, with a weak D call TRBD2 (6 bases). Between the trimmed V and J ends, which lost 8 bases and 2 bases, there was a span of 14 bases. The CDR3 runs to 14 residues. The V gene's germline CDR1 is LNHDA and CDR2 SQIVND (reference sequence). Written as DNA, the CDR3 is TGTGCCAGTCGTGGCGGGGTAGTCACAGATACGCAGTATTTT. Amino acids: CASRGGVVTDTQYF.

This chain uses TRBV6-5 with TRBJ1-1, with D unresolved. This CDR3 has 15 amino acids. From germline, CDR1 is MNHEY and CDR2 SVGAGI. Trimming took 5 bases from V and 6 from J, leaving 19 bases between them. CDR3 sequence: CASSTPGGIVSEAFF. As DNA, the CDR3 is TGTGCCAGCAGTACGCCAGGAGGGATCGTCTCTGAAGCTTTCTTT.

This chain links TRBV7-6 with TRBJ1-1; 10 bases match TRBD1. J lost 5 bases, V lost 1 base, and 7 bases had no gene match. This CDR3 is built from 16 residues. CDR1 and CDR2 (germline): SGHVS, FNYEAQ. The CDR3 DNA reads as TGTGCCAGCAGCTTAGTAGGTAGGGGACAGGGGACTGAAGCTTTCTTT. Translation gives CASSLVGRGQGTEAFF.

The chain has TRBV5-1 and TRBJ1-1; D is ambiguous. V lost 1 base, J lost 1 base, and 8 bases lay in between. CDR1 SGHRS and CDR2 YFSETQ come from the germline V gene. CDR3 length: 14 residues. DNA for the CDR3: TGCGCCAGCAGCTTGCTACAGCAGAACACTGAAGCTTTCTTT. Amino acid sequence: CASSLLQQNTEAFF.

This CDR3 is CSVADGQPNTGELFF. The CDR3 bases are TGCAGCGTCGCTGACGGGCAGCCGAACACCGGGGAGCTGTTTTTT. The chain combines TRBV29-1 with TRBJ2-2; D unresolved. The CDR3 covers 15 residues. Trimming removed 6 bases at V and 0 bases at J, with 14 bases between. CDR1 SQVTM and CDR2 ANQGSEA come from the germline V gene.

This chain joins TRBV18 and TRBJ1-6, with D possibly TRBD1 on 5 matching bases. Germline V gene lookup returns CDR1 KGHSH and CDR2 LQKENI. The CDR3 has 14 amino acids. V lost 3 bases and J lost 14, with 17 bases in between. Here the CDR3 DNA reads TGTGCCAGCTCACCGCGGGACCCAGGGCGAACCCTCCACTTT. Its translation is CASSPRDPGRTLHF.

This clone was detected a few times. The chain uses TRBV7-8 and TRBJ1-5, with D possibly TRBD1 on 6 matching bases. CDR1 SGHVS and CDR2 FQNEAQ come from the germline V gene. This CDR3 contains 16 residues. V lost 5 bases and J lost 5, with 19 bases in between. Written as DNA, the CDR3 is TGTGCCAGCAGCCCCAGGGGCAGGGAGTCGCATCAGCCCCAGCATTTT. Amino acids: CASSPRGRESHQPQHF.

This clone was detected a few times. The chain couples TRBV5-1 to TRBJ2-2; D is unclear. Germline CDR1 SGHRS, CDR2 YFSETQ. V lost 2 bases, J lost 0 bases, and 5 bases lay in between. This CDR3 is 14 amino acids long. CDR3 nucleotides: TGCGCCAGCAGCTTAGGGCCGAACACCGGGGAGCTGTTTTTT. Amino acid sequence: CASSLGPNTGELFF.

V and J are TRBV7-9 and TRBJ1-5; TRBD1 aligns across 10 bases. CDR3 length: 13 amino acids. Germline V gene lookup returns CDR1 SEHNR and CDR2 FQNEAQ (reference sequence). The ends lost 8 bases at V and 11 bases at J; junction bases unmatched: 9. CDR3 bases: TGTGCCAGCGCGGACAGGGGGATGATGACCCAGCATTTT. Its protein is CASADRGMMTQHF. Combining the CDR3 with reference TRBV7-9 and TRBJ1-5 gives the whole variable domain DTGVSQNPRHKITKRGQNVTFRCDPISEHNRLYWYRQTLGQGPEFLTYFQNEAQLEKSRLLSDRFSAERPKGSFSTLEIQRTEQGDSAMYLCASADRGMMTQHFGDGTRLSIL.

This chain uses TRBV5-1 with TRBJ1-4; D ambiguous. Trimming pared 1 base from V and 2 bases from J, leaving 6 bases between. The CDR3 extends over 14 amino acids. Germline lookup yields CDR1 SGHRS and CDR2 YFSETQ. CDR3: CASSLTQTNEKLFF. The CDR3 bases are TGCGCCAGCAGCTTGACACAGACTAATGAAAAACTGTTTTTT.